This T cell receptor beta chain was sequenced during a study of naive and memory T cell subsets (dated by TCRdb to about 2017). Notes on the research overall: An open-source, UMI-based TCR alpha and beta sequencing pipeline was applied to sorted naive and memory peripheral blood T cell subsets. The functional CMV T cell responses agreed completely with IgG serology results. RNA was DNase-treated and reverse transcribed with TCR constant-region primers, mostly using SuperScript III. On the study overall, not on this receptor specifically: Each clonotype was defined as a single alpha or beta chain sequence rather than as a paired alpha/beta receptor. RNA-based TCR counts may be influenced by expression changes linked to T cell activation and differentiation. After error correction, only a single occurrence was seen for over 95% of naive TCR sequences, so much steeper abundance distributions were produced than in memory subsets. Gini index rose and Shannon and inverse Simpson diversity fell from naive through CM, EM and EMRA in both CD4 and CD8 cells. The repertoire findings for the naive and memory subsets could not be validated, as no ground truth was available. TCR abundance followed a power law with an exponent that was different for naive and memory subsets but consistent across the three individuals.

Separate amplification of TCR alpha and beta chain libraries was performed from the second PCR step onward. The CMV status of each donor was determined by measuring IFNgamma production from CD4+ T cells after fresh PBMCs had been stimulated overnight with CMV viral lysate. Miltenyi beads were used first to positively select CD4 T cells, and CD8 T cells were then positively selected from the CD4-negative fraction. Cells stained for CD3, CD4, CD8, CD45RA, CD27 and a live/dead dye were sorted on a BD Aria II into four subsets by CD45RA and CD27. Three healthy volunteers provided blood, and the blood of each volunteer was split into CD4 and CD8 T cells and then into four differentiation subsets. Approximately 120 ml of peripheral blood was collected from each donor, and PBMC were isolated by Ficoll-Paque PLUS density-gradient centrifugation. Sorted cells were lysed in RLT buffer, after which RNA was extracted using a Qiagen RNeasy kit and stored at -80 degrees C.

This clonotype occurred a few times. Its binding antigen is unknown. Base qualities were left out, and no much larger clone turns up one base away. V and J lose 5 bases and 5 bases, and a span of 18 bases separates them. CDR1 SGHAT and CDR2 FQNNGV were looked up in the germline V gene. Including cysteine and phenylalanine, the CDR3 has 15 amino acids. The only DNA kept is the CDR3, 45 bases in frame from the first base. The library was built by means of UMI-ligation and nested PCR. The beta constant-region primer was an equimolar mix of two oligonucleotides covering both TRBC1 and TRBC2. The ligated cDNA went through four rounds of PCR with nested alpha and beta constant-region primers together with the SP2 primer. A single-stranded oligonucleotide carrying the SP2 primer and a 12-nucleotide UMI was ligated to the 3' end of the cDNA by T4 RNA ligase 1. Incubation of the ligation reaction lasted about 20-25 hours at 16 degrees C. PCR2 was usually performed as a SYBR Green qPCR and halted at a preset threshold so that over-amplification would not occur. Apart from the first purification, every purification step used Agencourt AMPure XP magnetic beads. Libraries were quantified by Qubit and checked on a TapeStation, with a main peak expected near 650 bp. The pooled libraries were sequenced on an Illumina MiSeq using v2 2x251 paired-end kits, which usually yielded roughly 1-2 million reads per sample. Libraries were pooled at about 4 nM per sample, and roughly 4.5-8% PhiX was added to improve cluster recognition. Processing in the source paper ran as follows. Decombinator assigned V and J genes to Demultiplexor-processed FASTQ reads by tag matching, allowing a single base-pair mismatch. By using UMIs, Collapsinator corrected both sequencing errors and the frequency errors caused by PCR heterogeneity. CDR3Translator translated TCRs and extracted CDR3s from the conserved cysteine to the FGXG phenylalanine, flagging non-productive sequences. Repertoires were subsampled to equal numbers of UMI-defined TCRs before Gini, Shannon entropy and inverse Simpson indices were calculated. Within the linear range, a power law was fitted by maximum likelihood to the distributions of clonotype abundance. On one naive CD8 sample, the pipeline and MIGEC gave similar UMI counts, unique TCR numbers and clonal distributions. Repertoires were searched for around 8,000 CMV-associated CDR3 sequences compiled from VDJdb and a published dataset. The public reads were reanalyzed by TCRdb: fastp trimming at Q25, MiXCR alignment, in-frame beta chains only. Identical CDR3 protein sequences are pooled into one entry, listed with their most common genes and DNA. TCRdb's processing, not the authors', yielded these V and J calls. The sample contains roughly 130,000 distinct CDR3 sequences, 36% of them found a single time. Together, the top ten hold 0.8% to 1% of the sample.

The sample was central memory CD4+ T cells from blood. Reading the label with the study, this specimen's cell subset or site is: central memory, CD45RA- CD27+. The receptor's source is a human donor in good health. The rearranged chain carries TRBV11-2 and TRBJ2-5; the D gene is perhaps TRBD1, from 6 matching bases. The bases are TGTGCCAGCAGCACAGGGACGGTGGGAATGGAGACCCAGTACTTC. This codes for CASSTGTVGMETQYF.